The 21 T cell receptor beta chains reported below all come from one sample, sequenced in a study of blood T cell repertoires in COVID-19. TCRdb keeps only in-frame clones here, not all; method: immunoSEQ multiplex PCR. This sample has just over 300,000 clones, with 90% found just once. Sequencing was done on a sample of PBMCs or T cells enriched from blood (not recorded which). These TCRs come from a woman between 18 and 29 years old with acute COVID-19.

The CDR3, as DNA: TGTGCCAGCAGCGTAGGCGGCTCGCCTGAAGCTTTCTTT. It codes for CASSVGGSPEAFF. The chain has TRBV9 and TRBJ1-1, with D unresolved. Trimming left V 0 bases short and J 6 bases short, with 9 bases between. CDR1 and CDR2 (germline): SGDLS, YYNGEE. The CDR3 is made up of 13 amino acids.

The chain couples TRBV7-9 to TRBJ2-5; tentatively, D is TRBD2 (9 bases). With 4 bases removed from V and 7 bases from J, the gap between germline ends came to 19 bases. The CDR3 runs to 15 residues. Germline assignment: CDR1 SEHNR and CDR2 FQNEAQ (reference sequence). The CDR3 is CASSSLLAGQVTQYF. CDR3 coding DNA: TGTGCCAGCAGCTCCCTCCTAGCGGGACAGGTGACCCAGTACTTC. Complete variable domain (other parts from reference TRBV7-9 and TRBJ2-5): DTGVSQNPRHKITKRGQNVTFRCDPISEHNRLYWYRQTLGQGPEFLTYFQNEAQLEKSRLLSDRFSAERPKGSFSTLEIQRTEQGDSAMYLCASSSLLAGQVTQYFGPGTRLLVL.

The CDR3, as DNA: TGTGCCAGCATCACAGGGGGCGCAAACACCGGGGAGCTGTTTTTT. This translates into CASITGGANTGELFF. The V call is TRBV2, the J call TRBJ2-2; 9 nucleotides line up with TRBD1. Germline V gene sequence: CDR1 SNHLY, CDR2 FYNNEI. The CDR3 runs to 15 residues. J was trimmed by 2 bases and V by 7 bases; bases with no gene match: 5.

The chain links TRBV6-5 to TRBJ2-7, with TRBD2 matching 7 bases. CDR1 is MNHEY and CDR2 is SVGAGI in the germline V gene. The CDR3 runs to 14 residues. With 6 bases clipped from V and 2 bases from J, the junction kept 7 bases outside the gene matches. The CDR3 bases are TGTGCCAGCAGGCGGAGCGGGACCACCTACGAGCAGTACTTC. The encoded protein is CASRRSGTTYEQYF.

This clone has a handful of counts. The V call is TRBV5-1, the J call TRBJ2-7; 8 positions agree with TRBD2. V lost 0 bases and J lost 9; bases outside the gene matches: 14. CDR1 SGHRS and CDR2 YFSETQ come from the germline V gene. There are 16 residues in the CDR3. CDR3 residues: CASSLDGTSLTRGQYF. The CDR3 bases are TGCGCCAGCAGCTTGGACGGGACTAGTCTCACCCGGGGGCAGTACTTC.

The chain recombines TRBV5-5 with TRBJ1-4, with D possibly being TRBD1 (6 bases). This CDR3 region has 15 residues. Germline CDR1 and CDR2: SGHKS and YYEKEE (reference sequence). Trimming removed 2 bases at V and 7 bases at J, with 15 bases between. CDR3 amino acids: CASSLGQTGGEKLFF. As DNA, the CDR3 is TGTGCCAGCAGCTTAGGACAGACTGGGGGTGAAAAACTGTTTTTT.

The gene calls are TRBV13 and TRBJ1-2; 8 bases agree with TRBD1. The J segment lost 4 bases and the V segment lost 5 bases, leaving 9 bases of the junction unmatched. Germline loops: CDR1 PRHDT, CDR2 FYEKMQ (reference sequence). This CDR3 contains 15 residues. The CDR3 coding sequence is TGTGCCAGCAGCCTAGCCGGGACAGGTCCCTATGGCTACACCTTC. It encodes CASSLAGTGPYGYTF.

This clone was found once. The chain links TRBV7-3 to TRBJ2-7; TRBD2 matches 8 bases. The V segment lost 5 bases and the J segment 3 bases; nucleotides outside the gene matches: 3. This CDR3 spans 13 amino acids. Germline V CDR1 and CDR2: SGHTA, FQGTGA. The CDR3 DNA is TGTGCCAGCAGCCAGAGCGGGGGCTACGAGCAGTACTTC. Residues: CASSQSGGYEQYF.

The V and J genes are TRBV19 and TRBJ1-5; D unresolved. The CDR3 runs 15 residues. Deletions cut 3 bases from V and 0 bases from J, with 9 bases between. In germline, CDR1 is LNHDA, CDR2 SQIVND (reference sequence). The CDR3 DNA follows: TGTGCCAGTAGTATTGTTGCGGGTAGCAATCAGCCCCAGCATTTT. It specifies CASSIVAGSNQPQHF.

V and J are TRBV19 and TRBJ1-6, with TRBD1 matching over 7 bases. The V gene end was trimmed by 4 bases and the J gene end by 6 bases; junction bases not matched to a gene: 9. CDR3 size: 16 residues. Germline V gene sequence: CDR1 LNHDA, CDR2 SQIVND (reference sequence). CDR3 sequence reads: CASSKKGAPGNSPLHF. The DNA for the CDR3 is TGTGCCAGTAGTAAAAAGGGGGCCCCGGGTAATTCACCCCTCCACTTT.

The rearrangement links TRBV24-1 to TRBJ2-2; D is unclear. CDR3 size: 14 residues. Per germline, CDR1 KGHDR and CDR2 SFDVKD. Trimming removed 5 bases at V and 0 bases at J, with 6 bases between. CDR3 sequence: CATSGYTNTGELFF. Here the CDR3 DNA reads TGTGCCACCAGTGGCTATACGAACACCGGGGAGCTGTTTTTT.

This chain links TRBV29-1 with TRBJ2-3; D is perhaps TRBD1 (5 bases). The V and J ends lost 1 base and 2 bases respectively, with 16 bases between them. The V gene's germline CDR1 is SQVTM and CDR2 ANQGSEA. The CDR3 contains 16 residues. The CDR3 DNA follows: TGCAGCGTTGAAGGCCTAAGACAGCCTCTCACAGATACGCAGTATTTT. Protein: CSVEGLRQPLTDTQYF.

The sample holds one count of this clone. V and J are TRBV5-1 and TRBJ1-4, with D possibly TRBD1 on 5 matching bases. Germline lookup yields CDR1 SGHRS and CDR2 YFSETQ. The CDR3 contains 14 residues. Trimming removed 0 bases from V and 6 bases from J, with 9 bases in between. The CDR3 DNA reads TGCGCCAGCAGCTTGGAGCGGGGGGATGAAAAACTGTTTTTT. It is translated as CASSLERGDEKLFF.

This sequence joins TRBV28 and TRBJ1-3; the D gene is possibly TRBD1 (5 bases). Germline V lookup: CDR1 MDHEN, CDR2 SYDVKM. V lost 4 bases and J 0 bases, leaving 7 bases between the germline ends. The CDR3 has 14 residues. CDR3 sequence reads: CASSSRVSGNTIYF. CDR3 nucleotide sequence: TGTGCCAGCAGTTCCAGGGTCTCTGGAAACACCATATATTTT.

The chain employs TRBV9 and TRBJ1-2; the D is unclear. This CDR3 spans 17 amino acids. Looked up from germline, CDR1 is SGDLS and CDR2 is YYNGEE. V was shortened by 3 bases and J by 0 bases, with 18 bases between the two germline ends. CDR3 in amino acids: CASSGFGLGRSNYGYTF. The DNA of the CDR3 is TGTGCCAGCAGCGGTTTTGGACTGGGCAGATCTAACTATGGCTACACCTTC.

The chain has TRBV5-1 and TRBJ2-1; 10 bases line up with TRBD2. V shed 1 base, J shed 7 bases, and the junction held 11 bases outside the gene matches. The germline V gene has CDR1 SGHRS and CDR2 YFSETQ. This CDR3 spans 17 amino acids. This CDR3 reads CASSLLMVAGGGNEQFF. The CDR3 DNA is TGCGCCAGCAGCTTGCTTATGGTAGCGGGAGGTGGTAATGAGCAGTTCTTC.

The gene calls are TRBV28 and TRBJ1-1; D is undetermined. The ends were cut back, 4 bases at V and 5 bases at J, with 11 bases in the middle. The V gene's germline CDR1 is MDHEN and CDR2 SYDVKM. The CDR3 consists of 13 residues. The CDR3 loop is CASSSVGWTEAFF. CDR3 nucleotides: TGTGCCAGCAGTTCGGTCGGTTGGACTGAAGCTTTCTTT.

The rearrangement links TRBV28 to TRBJ2-7; D possibly corresponds to TRBD2 (5 bases). The germline gives CDR1 MDHEN, CDR2 SYDVKM. This CDR3 has 14 residues. V was cut by 3 bases and J by 4 bases, with 13 bases left in between. Written as DNA, the CDR3 is TGTGCCAGCAGTTTTCCCGCTAGGAGGTACGAGCAGTACTTC. Translation: CASSFPARRYEQYF.

The chain is built from TRBV28 and TRBJ1-2, with a possible D match to TRBD1 (5 bases). CDR1 MDHEN and CDR2 SYDVKM come from the germline V gene. There are 14 residues in the CDR3. V dropped 2 bases and J dropped 8 bases, with 15 bases sitting between them. The CDR3 is CASSLGVGAMGYTF. Written as DNA, the CDR3 is TGTGCCAGCAGTTTAGGTGTAGGGGCGATGGGCTACACCTTC.

As regards this clone: A read error may account for a junction end that differs from germline. The V gene is TRBV7-3, the J gene TRBJ2-7; TRBD2 aligns across 11 bases. Germline assignment: CDR1 SGHTA and CDR2 FQGTGA. This CDR3 contains 14 residues. CDR3 loop: CASSLTSGSAEQYF. CDR3 coding DNA: TGTGCCAGCAGCCTAACTAGCGGGAGCGCCGAGCAGTACTTC. The full variable domain, in which reference TRBV7-3 and TRBJ2-7 provide the parts outside the CDR3, is GAGVSQTPSNKVTEKGKYVELRCDPISGHTALYWYRQSLGQGPEFLIYFQGTGAADDSGLPNDRFFAVRPEGSVSTLKIQRTERGDSAVYLCASSLTSGSAEQYFGPGTRLTVT.

This sequence joins TRBV29-1 and TRBJ2-3, with TRBD2 matching 9 bases. From germline, CDR1 is SQVTM and CDR2 ANQGSEA. This CDR3 spans 15 amino acids. Trimming cost V 2 bases and J 2 bases; bases outside gene matches: 5. Written as DNA, the CDR3 is TGCAGCGTTGAATTGACTAGCGGCCACACAGATACGCAGTATTTT. Protein product: CSVELTSGHTDTQYF.